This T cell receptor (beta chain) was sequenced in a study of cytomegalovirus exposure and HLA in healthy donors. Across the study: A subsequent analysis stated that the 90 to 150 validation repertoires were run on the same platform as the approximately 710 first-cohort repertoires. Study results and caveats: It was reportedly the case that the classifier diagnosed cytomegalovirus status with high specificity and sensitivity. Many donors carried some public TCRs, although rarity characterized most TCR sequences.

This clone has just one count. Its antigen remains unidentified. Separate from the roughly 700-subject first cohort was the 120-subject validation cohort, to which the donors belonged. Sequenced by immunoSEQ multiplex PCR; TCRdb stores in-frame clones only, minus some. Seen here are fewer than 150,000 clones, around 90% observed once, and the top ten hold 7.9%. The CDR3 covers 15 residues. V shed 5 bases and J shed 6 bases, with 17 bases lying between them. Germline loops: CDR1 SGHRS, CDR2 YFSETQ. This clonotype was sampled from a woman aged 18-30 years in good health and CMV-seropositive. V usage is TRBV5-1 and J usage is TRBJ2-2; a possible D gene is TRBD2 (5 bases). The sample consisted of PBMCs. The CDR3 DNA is TGCGCCAGCAGACACGAGCTAAGCGGATCCGGGGAGCTGTTTTTT. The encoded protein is CASRHELSGSGELFF.